The 7 T cell receptor beta chains below come from one sample, sequenced in a study of control samples from healthy donors and cancer patients. TCRdb's table, derived via immunoSEQ multiplex PCR, lists solely in-frame clones and lacks some. Among 130,000 to 150,000 clones listed, approximately 91% were seen once. The sample comprised blood. The receptors here all came from a man younger than 45 in good health.

This clone was seen only a few times. CDR3 residues: CASSNGYEQYF. The DNA of the CDR3 is TGTGCCAGCAGCAACGGGTACGAGCAGTACTTC. The chain links TRBV6-5 to TRBJ2-7, with D uncertain. V gave up 6 bases and J gave up 4 bases, with 7 bases separating them. The CDR3 is 11 residues long. The germline CDR1 and CDR2 sequences are MNHEY and SVGAGI.

The genes are TRBV27 and TRBJ2-1; D is undetermined. The CDR3 runs 14 residues. Germline values: CDR1 MNHEY, CDR2 SMNVEV (reference sequence). The ends were cut back, 1 base at V and 4 bases at J, with 8 bases in the middle. DNA of the CDR3: TGTGCCAGCAGTTTATTTTCCGGGTACAATGAGCAGTTCTTC. It translates to CASSLFSGYNEQFF.

V is TRBV7-8 and J is TRBJ1-2, with 7 bases identical to TRBD1. Germline-derived CDR1 and CDR2 are SGHVS and FQNEAQ. This CDR3 contains 15 residues. V shed 0 bases and J 6 bases; nucleotides not matched to a gene: 7. The CDR3 DNA is TGTGCCAGCAGCTTAGCTAGAGGGGGCGCGGATGGCTACACCTTC. Translating it yields CASSLARGGADGYTF.

The rearrangement joins TRBV30 to TRBJ1-2; no definite D call. Germline loops: CDR1 GTSNPN, CDR2 SVGIG (reference sequence). The ends were cut back, 2 bases at V and 0 bases at J, with 10 bases in the middle. CDR3 size: 14 residues. This CDR3 reads CAWSNPQTNYGYTF. The CDR3 nucleotides read TGTGCCTGGAGTAACCCCCAGACTAACTATGGCTACACCTTC.

V and J are TRBV3-1 (or the pseudogene TRBV3-2) and TRBJ1-4, with 8 positions matching TRBD1. There are 14 residues in the CDR3. J was trimmed by 3 bases and V by 8 bases; bases with no gene match: 5. The germline V gene encodes CDR1 LGHDT and CDR2 YNNKEL (reference sequence). CDR3 loop: CASVGQGSNEKLFF. The CDR3 bases are TGTGCCAGCGTAGGACAGGGTTCTAATGAAAAACTGTTTTTT.

The chain links TRBV19 to TRBJ2-3; 7 bases agree with TRBD1. The germline V gene has CDR1 LNHDA and CDR2 SQIVND (reference sequence). This CDR3 spans 16 amino acids. V dropped 4 bases and J dropped 4; count of bases not matched to a gene: 11. The chain's CDR3 is CASSKGEGAWADTQYF. The CDR3 DNA is TGTGCCAGTAGTAAGGGAGAGGGGGCGTGGGCAGATACGCAGTATTTT.

The chain links TRBV28 to TRBJ1-5; possibly TRBD1 for D (5 bases). The V gene's germline CDR1 is MDHEN and CDR2 SYDVKM. The CDR3 runs to 18 residues. The V and J ends lost 2 bases and 4 bases respectively, with 21 bases between them. Here the CDR3 DNA reads TGTGCCAGCAGTTTAATTGGGCAGGGTAATAGAGGGAATCAGCCCCAGCATTTT. Protein product: CASSLIGQGNRGNQPQHF.